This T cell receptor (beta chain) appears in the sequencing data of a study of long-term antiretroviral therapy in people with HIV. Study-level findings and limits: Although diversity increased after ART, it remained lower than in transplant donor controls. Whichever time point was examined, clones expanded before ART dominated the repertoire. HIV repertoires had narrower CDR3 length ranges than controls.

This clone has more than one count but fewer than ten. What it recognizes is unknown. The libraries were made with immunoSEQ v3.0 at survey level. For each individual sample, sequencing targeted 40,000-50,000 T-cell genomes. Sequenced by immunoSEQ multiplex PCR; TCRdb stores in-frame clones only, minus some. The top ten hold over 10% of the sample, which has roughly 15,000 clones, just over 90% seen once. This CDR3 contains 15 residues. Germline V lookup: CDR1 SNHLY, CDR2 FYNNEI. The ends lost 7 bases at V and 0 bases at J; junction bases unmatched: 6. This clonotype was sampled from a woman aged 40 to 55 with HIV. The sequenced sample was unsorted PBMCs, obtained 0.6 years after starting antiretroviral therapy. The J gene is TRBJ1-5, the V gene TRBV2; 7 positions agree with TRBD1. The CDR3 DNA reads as TGTGCCAGCATTAGGGACAGCCATAGCAATCAGCCCCAGCATTTT. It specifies CASIRDSHSNQPQHF.